Each of the 32 T cell receptor beta chains below was sequenced from the same sample in a study of control samples from healthy donors and cancer patients. Data came from immunoSEQ multiplex PCR; TCRdb stores just in-frame clones and leaves some out. The table has 110,000 or so clones, around four fifths seen once. Sequencing was done on a sample of blood. The receptor source for this set is a man between 18 and 29 years old in good health.

The V call is TRBV5-4, the J call TRBJ2-5; 9 bases match TRBD1. The ends lost 0 bases at V and 3 bases at J; junction bases unmatched: 6. The CDR3 consists of 16 residues. CDR1 is SGHNT and CDR2 is YYREEE in the germline V gene (reference sequence). In DNA, the CDR3 is TGTGCCAGCAGCTTGGCCCACCGGACAGGGGAAGAGACCCAGTACTTC. Amino acids: CASSLAHRTGEETQYF.

This clone has only one observation. The V gene is TRBV7-2, the J gene TRBJ1-1; D perhaps matches TRBD1 (5 bases). The CDR3 totals 14 residues. Germline V gene sequence: CDR1 SGHTA, CDR2 FQGNSA. Trimming cost V 3 bases and J 1 base, with 9 bases left between them. CDR3 protein: CASSFPDRNTEAFF. CDR3 nucleotides: TGTGCCAGCAGCTTCCCAGACAGGAACACTGAAGCTTTCTTT. Full variable domain (missing parts from reference TRBV7-2 and TRBJ1-1): GAGVSQSPSNKVTEKGKDVELRCDPISGHTALYWYRQSLGQGLEFLIYFQGNSAPDKSGLPSDRFSAERTGGSVSTLTIQRTQQEDSAVYLCASSFPDRNTEAFFGQGTRLTVV.

V and J are TRBV19 and TRBJ2-4; tentatively, D is TRBD2 (5 bases). Germline V CDR1 and CDR2: LNHDA, SQIVND (reference sequence). The V gene lost 3 bases and the J gene lost 0 bases, with 15 bases spanning the gap. There are 17 residues in the CDR3. This chain's CDR3 is CASSIGEGYRAKNIQYF. CDR3 coding DNA: TGTGCCAGTAGTATTGGAGAGGGATACAGAGCCAAAAACATTCAGTACTTC.

This clone was observed a handful of times. The rearrangement uses TRBV7-2 and TRBJ2-7, with TRBD2 identical over 12 bases. Unmatched junction bases numbered 6, after V lost 2 bases and J lost 7 bases. The germline V gene encodes CDR1 SGHTA and CDR2 FQGNSA. The CDR3 is made up of 15 amino acids. This CDR3 is CASSLLAGGPREQYF. Written as DNA, the CDR3 is TGTGCCAGCAGCTTACTAGCGGGGGGGCCGCGAGAGCAGTACTTC.

The gene calls are TRBV19 and TRBJ1-1; D perhaps matches TRBD1 (6 bases). This CDR3 region has 12 residues. Germline V gives CDR1 LNHDA, CDR2 SQIVND (reference sequence). The ends were cut back, 3 bases at V and 11 bases at J, with 13 bases in the middle. The CDR3 loop reads CASSILQGKAFF. The CDR3 DNA reads TGTGCCAGTAGTATTTTACAGGGTAAGGCTTTCTTT.

V and J are TRBV28 and TRBJ2-5; tentative D call: TRBD2 (6 bases). The germline CDR1 and CDR2 sequences are MDHEN and SYDVKM. The V and J ends lost 5 bases and 5 bases respectively, with 18 bases between them. This CDR3 contains 15 residues. The CDR3 DNA is TGTGCCAGCAGTCCGCCTATGGGGACTTGGGAGACCCAGTACTTC. Translation gives CASSPPMGTWETQYF.

This clone is a singleton in its sample. The chain combines TRBV28 with TRBJ1-1, with TRBD1 identical over 7 bases. This CDR3 region has 15 residues. Germline lookup yields CDR1 MDHEN and CDR2 SYDVKM. V shed 7 bases, J shed 1 base, and the junction held 9 bases outside the gene matches. The CDR3 DNA reads as TGTGCCAGCAAAGGAGGGGGCTCCGGGAACACTGAAGCTTTCTTT. Translated, it gives CASKGGGSGNTEAFF.

The V gene is TRBV6-5, the J gene TRBJ2-1, with no clear D. This CDR3 has 14 amino acids. Trimming removed 8 bases at V and 2 bases at J, with 13 bases between. Germline V gene sequence: CDR1 MNHEY, CDR2 SVGAGI. This chain's CDR3 is CASESRFTYNEQFF. DNA of the CDR3: TGTGCCAGCGAGTCCCGTTTCACCTACAATGAGCAGTTCTTC.

The chain has TRBV19 and TRBJ2-1; 7 bases are shared with TRBD2. Germline V CDR1 and CDR2: LNHDA, SQIVND (reference sequence). V gave up 3 bases and J gave up 6 bases; unmatched junction bases: 5. This CDR3 comprises 14 residues. CDR3 sequence reads: CASSMGGLLNEQFF. Written as DNA, the CDR3 is TGTGCCAGTAGTATGGGGGGACTACTCAATGAGCAGTTCTTC.

The J gene is TRBJ2-3, the V gene TRBV2; 12 bases line up with TRBD2. The CDR3 runs 16 residues. Trimming removed 6 bases from V and 1 base from J; junction bases left unmatched: 5. The germline V gene encodes CDR1 SNHLY and CDR2 FYNNEI. The CDR3: CASRLLAGGRTDTQYF. The CDR3 DNA reads as TGTGCCAGCAGGTTACTAGCGGGGGGACGCACAGATACGCAGTATTTT.

The CDR3 DNA reads as TGCGCCAGCAGCCTCGGACAGGGTCCCTACAATGAGCAGTTCTTC. This sequence encodes CASSLGQGPYNEQFF. This chain uses TRBV4-3 with TRBJ2-1; 8 positions agree with TRBD1. This CDR3 spans 15 amino acids. The germline gives CDR1 LGHNA, CDR2 YSLEER. The junction had 4 bases not matched to a gene; V was cut back by 4 bases and J by 2 bases.

The chain links TRBV6-5 to TRBJ1-1, with 7 nucleotides matching TRBD1. The CDR3 length is 12 residues. V shed 7 bases and J 8 bases; nucleotides not matched to a gene: 7. CDR1 MNHEY and CDR2 SVGAGI come from the germline V gene. The CDR3 region has the DNA TGTGCCAGCAAGACAGGGCGGACCGAAGCTTTCTTT. Its translation: CASKTGRTEAFF.

The chain combines TRBV7-9 with TRBJ1-1; unclear D gene. This CDR3 comprises 11 residues. Deletions cut 6 bases from V and 1 base from J, with 3 bases between. Per the germline V gene, CDR1 is SEHNR and CDR2 is FQNEAQ (reference sequence). Here the CDR3 reads CASSSNTEAFF. CDR3 coding DNA: TGTGCCAGCAGTTCGAACACTGAAGCTTTCTTT.

The V gene is TRBV6-2 or TRBV6-3, the J gene TRBJ2-1; 10 nucleotides align to TRBD2. Per germline, CDR1 MNHEY and CDR2 SVGEGT. The CDR3 contains 16 residues. Trimming removed 0 bases from V and 8 bases from J; junction bases left unmatched: 7. The CDR3 sequence is CASSYSPSGGFDEQFF. The CDR3 DNA follows: TGTGCCAGCAGTTACTCACCTAGCGGGGGATTCGATGAGCAGTTCTTC.

The rearrangement uses TRBV6-5 and TRBJ1-4, with D possibly being TRBD1 (5 bases). The germline V and J ends were trimmed by 6 bases and 2 bases, with 13 bases remaining between them. The CDR3 runs to 15 residues. Looked up from germline, CDR1 is MNHEY and CDR2 is SVGAGI. This chain's CDR3 is CASSTSWGTNEKLFF. CDR3 coding DNA: TGTGCCAGCAGCACCTCCTGGGGGACTAATGAAAAACTGTTTTTT.

This clone was observed once. The chain recombines TRBV2 with TRBJ2-2; 12 positions agree with TRBD2. The V gene's germline CDR1 is SNHLY and CDR2 FYNNEI. The CDR3 loop spans 23 amino acids. The J segment lost 1 base and the V segment lost 6 bases, leaving 24 bases of the junction unmatched. CDR3 DNA sequence: TGTGCCAGCAGCAAAAAAAAACCGGGACTAGCGGGCCCGAACCAAAGGAACACCGGGGAGCTGTTTTTT. This translates into CASSKKKPGLAGPNQRNTGELFF.

The chain links TRBV6-6 to TRBJ1-2; possibly TRBD1 for D (6 bases). The CDR3 length is 17 residues. Germline lookup yields CDR1 MNHNY and CDR2 SVGAGI (reference sequence). The V end was cut by 5 bases, the J end by 0 bases, with 19 bases between. This chain's CDR3 is CASSPRGMGAANYGYTF. The CDR3 coding sequence is TGTGCCAGCAGTCCACGGGGGATGGGGGCAGCTAACTATGGCTACACCTTC.

CDR3: CSVEDPARGNTIYF. CDR3 in DNA: TGCAGCGTTGAGGACCCCGCCAGGGGAAACACCATATATTTT. The V and J genes are TRBV29-1 and TRBJ1-3; D unresolved. V lost 3 bases and J 4 bases, leaving 13 bases between the germline ends. The CDR3 consists of 14 residues. Looked up from germline, CDR1 is SQVTM and CDR2 is ANQGSEA.

This chain joins TRBV30 and TRBJ2-1; D is undetermined. Trimming removed 4 bases at V and 7 bases at J, with 14 bases between. Germline V gives CDR1 GTSNPN, CDR2 SVGIG (reference sequence). The CDR3 length is 13 residues. The DNA for the CDR3 is TGTGCCTGGACCCCCGGGTTGGAGAATGAGCAGTTCTTC. Protein: CAWTPGLENEQFF.

J is TRBJ2-3 and V is TRBV24-1, with 7 positions matching TRBD2. Trimming removed 2 bases from V and 2 bases from J; junction bases left unmatched: 15. The CDR3 covers 19 residues. Germline CDR1 reads KGHDR; CDR2 reads SFDVKD. CDR3 bases: TGTGCCACCAGTGATTCCTGGGAGGGAGGAGCGGGGTCCACAGATACGCAGTATTTT. Translating gives CATSDSWEGGAGSTDTQYF.

The chain's CDR3 is CASSKTGGYEQYF. DNA for the CDR3: TGTGCCAGCAGTAAGACAGGGGGTTACGAGCAGTACTTC. The rearrangement uses TRBV12-3 or TRBV12-4 and TRBJ2-7, with 9 nucleotides matching TRBD1. The trim removed 5 bases at V and 4 bases at J, leaving 3 bases unmatched. The CDR3 consists of 13 residues.

This clone is a singleton in its sample. This chain connects TRBV2 to TRBJ2-5, with a possible D match to TRBD1 (5 bases). Germline CDR1 SNHLY, CDR2 FYNNEI. The CDR3 is 14 residues long. V gave up 6 bases and J gave up 1 base, with 12 bases separating them. CDR3 sequence (DNA): TGTGCCAGCAGCCTGACAGACTTCCAAGAGACCCAGTACTTC. It is translated as CASSLTDFQETQYF.

The chain has TRBV5-6 and TRBJ2-2; D remains ambiguous. CDR3 length: 14 amino acids. The V gene lost 1 base and the J gene lost 7 bases, with 11 bases spanning the gap. Germline assignment: CDR1 SGHDT and CDR2 YYEEEE. CDR3 region: CASSLPSVYGELFF. CDR3 in DNA: TGTGCCAGCAGCTTGCCGTCGGTCTACGGGGAGCTGTTTTTT.

The gene calls are TRBV25-1 and TRBJ2-1; 8 bases map to TRBD1. The CDR3 contains 14 residues. Germline CDR1 and CDR2: MGHDK and SYGVNS. The ends lost 8 bases at V and 1 base at J; junction bases unmatched: 4. CDR3 bases: TGTGCCAGCGGCGGACAGGGTTCCTACAATGAGCAGTTCTTC. Protein product: CASGGQGSYNEQFF.

This rearrangement joins TRBV6-5 to TRBJ1-1; tentatively, D is TRBD1 (5 bases). The CDR3 is 14 residues long. Trimming stripped 4 bases from V and 3 bases from J, with 12 bases between. Germline V gene data show CDR1 as MNHEY and CDR2 as SVGAGI. The CDR3 loop reads CASSSGRIYTEAFF. Here the CDR3 DNA reads TGTGCCAGCAGTTCGGGACGGATTTACACTGAAGCTTTCTTT.

The V and J genes are TRBV25-1 and TRBJ1-1; no clear D. Trimming cost V 2 bases and J 7 bases, with 11 bases left between them. The CDR3 is 13 amino acids. Germline CDR1 and CDR2: MGHDK and SYGVNS. The CDR3 region has the DNA TGTGCCAGCAGTGAAGCGGCATGGGGTGAAGCTTTCTTT. Its protein is CASSEAAWGEAFF.

This clone has just a few counts. This chain uses TRBV4-1 with TRBJ2-7; 7 nucleotides align to TRBD1. V lost 1 base and J lost 4; bases outside the gene matches: 7. CDR1 and CDR2 from the germline V gene are MGHRA and YSYEKL. The CDR3 extends over 15 amino acids. The CDR3 bases are TGCGCCAGCAGCCAAGCCCCGGGACAGCCATACGAGCAGTACGTC. Protein sequence: CASSQAPGQPYEQYV.

The chain employs TRBV24-1 and TRBJ2-3, with TRBD1 matching 8 bases. CDR1 and CDR2 (germline): KGHDR, SFDVKD. V shed 4 bases, J shed 5 bases, and the junction held 10 bases outside the gene matches. CDR3 length: 16 residues. The CDR3 spells CATSDPKGQGRDTQYF. Written as DNA, the CDR3 is TGTGCCACCAGTGACCCGAAAGGACAGGGAAGAGATACGCAGTATTTT.

The chain links TRBV11-2 to TRBJ1-6; 9 bases align to TRBD1. CDR3 length: 15 amino acids. Unmatched junction bases numbered 4, after V lost 5 bases and J lost 5 bases. Germline lookup yields CDR1 SGHAT and CDR2 FQNNGV. CDR3 nucleotide sequence: TGTGCCAGCAGCCGACGACAGGGGGATAATTCACCCCTCCACTTT. Translation: CASSRRQGDNSPLHF. Full variable domain (missing parts from reference TRBV11-2 and TRBJ1-6): EAGVAQSPRYKIIEKRQSVAFWCNPISGHATLYWYQQILGQGPKLLIQFQNNGVVDDSQLPKDRFSAERLKGVDSTLKIQPAKLEDSAVYLCASSRRQGDNSPLHFGNGTRLTVT.

This rearrangement joins TRBV28 to TRBJ2-1, with TRBD2 matching 8 bases. The V and J ends lost 5 bases and 9 bases, in that order; junction bases with no gene match: 6. The CDR3 totals 13 residues. CDR1 and CDR2 (germline): MDHEN, SYDVKM. CDR3 in amino acids: CASSPGGGFEQFF. The CDR3 DNA sequence: TGTGCCAGCAGTCCGGGGGGGGGATTTGAGCAGTTCTTC.

This clone was picked up one time. The rearrangement joins TRBV5-6 to TRBJ2-3, with a weak D call TRBD1 (6 bases). CDR3 length: 15 amino acids. The germline V gene encodes CDR1 SGHDT and CDR2 YYEEEE. V was cut by 4 bases and J by 6 bases, with 18 bases left in between. In nucleotides, the CDR3 is TGTGCCAGCAGCCTCGGGACAACGGATGTGGATACGCAGTATTTT. As protein: CASSLGTTDVDTQYF.

This clone was found once. The V gene is TRBV6-2 or TRBV6-3, the J gene TRBJ1-2; D remains ambiguous. This CDR3 has 12 amino acids. Deletions cut 5 bases from V and 4 bases from J, with 8 bases between. CDR1 is MNHEY and CDR2 is SVGEGT in the germline V gene. CDR3 coding DNA: TGTGCCAGCAGTCAAACGGGCTATGGCTACACCTTC. Translation gives CASSQTGYGYTF.